This TCR beta chain comes out of a study of T cells in Graves' hyperthyroidism and ophthalmopathy. At least ten counts were recorded for this clonotype. The source material, RNA transcripts, was used to amplify TCR beta CDR3 regions. The study used the HTBI primer set for a first-round RT-PCR of the TCR CDR3. TCRdb used MiXCR to reprocess the multiplex PCR reads, holding one entry per CDR3 protein. The sample lists about 250,000 distinct CDR3 sequences, about 25% occurring once. This CDR3 spans 13 amino acids. V was clipped by 3 bases and J by 0 bases, with 5 bases between them. Germline V lookup: CDR1 MDHEN, CDR2 SYDVKM.

This clonotype originated in a woman aged 40-49 years with Graves' ophthalmopathy. Sequencing input: blood. The rearrangement links TRBV28 to TRBJ1-2; the D is unclear. The CDR3 region is CASSLATNYGYTF. CDR3 in DNA: TGTGCCAGCAGTTTGGCGACTAACTATGGCTACACCTTC.